This TCR beta chain was found in a study of neurological immune-mediated disorders. Study conclusions and caveats: While HTLV-1-associated myelopathy showed the greatest TCR clonal expansion, multiple sclerosis showed the least, falling below healthy controls. None of the CDR3 amino acid sequences in expanded clones turned up in more than one subject, which points to private repertoires in all groups.

From the 5' RACE reads, TCRdb called clonotypes with MiXCR, one entry per CDR3 protein. This sample yields about 82,000 distinct CDR3 sequences, of which 2.5% to 3% are seen a single time; about 1.1% belongs to the top ten. Germline V gene data show CDR1 as SGHTA and CDR2 as FQGNSA. The CDR3 consists of 14 residues. Trimming removed 0 bases at V and 8 bases at J, with 10 bases between. This clonotype was counted many times. Its antigen is unknown. This chain joins TRBV7-2 and TRBJ1-4, with no clear D. This receptor was taken from a woman in her 30s with multiple sclerosis. What was sequenced was PBMCs. CDR3: CASSLARADEKLFF. In nucleotides, the CDR3 is TGTGCCAGCAGCTTAGCGCGGGCCGACGAAAAACTGTTTTTT.